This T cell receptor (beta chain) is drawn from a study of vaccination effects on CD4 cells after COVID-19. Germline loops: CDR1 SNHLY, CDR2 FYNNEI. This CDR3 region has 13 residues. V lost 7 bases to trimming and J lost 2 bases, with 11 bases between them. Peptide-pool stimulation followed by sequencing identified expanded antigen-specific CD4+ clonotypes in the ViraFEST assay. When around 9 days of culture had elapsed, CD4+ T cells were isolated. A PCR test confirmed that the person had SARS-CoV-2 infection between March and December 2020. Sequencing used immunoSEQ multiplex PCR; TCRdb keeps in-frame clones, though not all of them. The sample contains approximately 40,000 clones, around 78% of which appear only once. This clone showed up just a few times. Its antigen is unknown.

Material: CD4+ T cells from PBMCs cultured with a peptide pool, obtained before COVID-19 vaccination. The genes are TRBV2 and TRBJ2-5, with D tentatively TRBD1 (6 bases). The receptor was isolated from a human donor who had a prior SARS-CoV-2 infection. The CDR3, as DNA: TGTGCCAGCATGGCGGACAGTCAAGAGACCCAGTACTTC. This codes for CASMADSQETQYF.